The 24 T cell receptor beta chains below all came from one sample that was sequenced in a study of blood T cell repertoires in COVID-19 (dated by TCRdb to the early 2020s). Library creation used the immunoSEQ multiplex PCR assay. TCRdb holds this immuneACCESS table with in-frame rearrangements only. Some clones are missing; in checked studies, unresolved V genes explain under half, and the rest has no known cause. The sample contains 250,000 to 350,000 clones, around 90% of them found a single time. The biggest ten clones account for more than 8.5% of the sample. Sample: PBMCs or T cells enriched from blood (not recorded which). These receptors were obtained from a woman aged 18 to 35 who had recovered from COVID-19.

V and J are TRBV11-2 and TRBJ2-7; tentative D call: TRBD1 (5 bases). V lost 4 bases, J lost 0 bases, and 19 bases lay in between. Germline assignment: CDR1 SGHAT and CDR2 FQNNGV. CDR3 length: 17 residues. CDR3 coding DNA: TGTGCCAGCAGCTCAGTCCAGCAGGGCCCCGTCTCCTACGAGCAGTACTTC. Protein: CASSSVQQGPVSYEQYF.

The gene calls are TRBV7-2 and TRBJ2-5; possible D gene TRBD2, 7 bases. This CDR3 region has 14 residues. With 6 bases removed from V and 2 bases from J, the gap between germline ends came to 13 bases. Germline-derived CDR1 and CDR2 are SGHTA and FQGNSA. The CDR3: CASSYGGLQETQYF. The CDR3, as DNA: TGTGCCAGCAGTTACGGGGGGCTACAAGAGACCCAGTACTTC.

The rearrangement joins TRBV11-2 to TRBJ1-6; D not resolved. The germline V and J ends were trimmed by 3 bases and 15 bases, with 9 bases remaining between them. This CDR3 region has 11 residues. Germline V gene lookup returns CDR1 SGHAT and CDR2 FQNNGV. The CDR3 spells CASSLWADLHF. The CDR3 DNA reads TGTGCCAGCAGCTTGTGGGCCGACCTCCACTTT.

The chain is built from TRBV7-2 and TRBJ2-2; 8 nucleotides align to TRBD1. The V and J ends lost 6 bases and 1 base, in that order; junction bases with no gene match: 4. Germline V gene lookup returns CDR1 SGHTA and CDR2 FQGNSA. CDR3 size: 15 residues. The DNA for the CDR3 is TGTGCCAGCAGGACGGGACAGGTGAACACCGGGGAGCTGTTTTTT. Its translation is CASRTGQVNTGELFF.

As DNA, the CDR3 is TGTGCCAGCAGCTGGGGAGACAGGGTGGCTGGAAACACCATATATTTT. Protein product: CASSWGDRVAGNTIYF. The chain is built from TRBV7-2 and TRBJ1-3, with TRBD1 matching 7 bases. After removal of 4 bases from V and 2 bases from J, the junction contained 8 bases not matched to a gene. Per the germline V gene, CDR1 is SGHTA and CDR2 is FQGNSA. The CDR3 consists of 16 residues.

This clone was seen once. The rearrangement uses TRBV7-3 and TRBJ2-2; D uncertain. V lost 2 bases, J lost 5 bases, and 12 bases lay in between. The CDR3 extends over 15 amino acids. CDR1 is SGHTA, CDR2 FQGTGA, per germline. The CDR3, as DNA: TGTGCCAGCAGCTTATTAGCTCTTCGAACCGGGGAGCTGTTTTTT. Amino acid sequence: CASSLLALRTGELFF.

CDR3 nucleotides: TGTGCCAGCAGCTGGGGACAGACTGGGGAGACCCAGTACTTC. Protein sequence: CASSWGQTGETQYF. The chain recombines TRBV5-4 with TRBJ2-5; TRBD1 agrees at 7 bases. The CDR3 has 14 amino acids. V was clipped by 3 bases and J by 5 bases; unmatched bases: 7. Germline V CDR1 and CDR2: SGHNT, YYREEE (reference sequence).

This chain's CDR3 is CASSFEGASFYGYTF. The CDR3 region has the DNA TGTGCCAGCAGCTTTGAGGGGGCCTCCTTCTATGGCTACACCTTC. This rearrangement joins TRBV7-9 to TRBJ1-2; 7 nucleotides align to TRBD1. The ends lost 3 bases at V and 4 bases at J; junction bases unmatched: 8. The germline CDR1 and CDR2 sequences are SEHNR and FQNEAQ (reference sequence). The CDR3 has 15 residues.

The chain joins TRBV7-2 to TRBJ2-5; D may be TRBD1 (5 bases). Trimming took off 1 base at V and 0 bases at J, with 6 bases between the two ends. CDR3 length equals 14 residues. Germline loops: CDR1 SGHTA, CDR2 FQGNSA. CDR3 amino acids: CASSLGGHQETQYF. CDR3 bases: TGTGCCAGCAGCTTAGGGGGCCACCAAGAGACCCAGTACTTC.

V gene TRBV3-1 (or the pseudogene TRBV3-2) combines with J gene TRBJ1-1, with 7 bases lining up with TRBD1. Germline V lookup: CDR1 LGHDT, CDR2 YNNKEL (reference sequence). Trimming removed 4 bases from V and 11 bases from J; junction bases left unmatched: 10. This CDR3 has 13 residues. CDR3 loop: CASSLPNRGGAFF. CDR3 DNA sequence: TGTGCCAGCAGCCTTCCGAACAGGGGTGGTGCTTTCTTT.

J is TRBJ2-5 and V is TRBV3-1 (or the pseudogene TRBV3-2); 14 bases agree with TRBD2. The CDR3 totals 16 residues. V lost 5 bases, J lost 5 bases, and 7 bases stayed unmatched. Germline V CDR1 and CDR2: LGHDT, YNNKEL (reference sequence). CDR3 DNA: TGTGCCAGCAGCTCGGGACTAGCGGGGGACTGGGAGACCCAGTACTTC. This sequence encodes CASSSGLAGDWETQYF.

This sequence joins TRBV7-9 and TRBJ1-1; D call uncertain. The germline V gene encodes CDR1 SEHNR and CDR2 FQNEAQ (reference sequence). V was trimmed by 7 bases and J by 1 base, leaving 13 bases between them. CDR3 size: 14 residues. CDR3 residues: CASNQWEGNTEAFF. CDR3 DNA sequence: TGTGCCAGCAACCAGTGGGAGGGGAACACTGAAGCTTTCTTT.

The V call is TRBV7-2, the J call TRBJ2-3, with 10 bases identical to TRBD2. Germline V gene lookup returns CDR1 SGHTA and CDR2 FQGNSA. The CDR3 runs 15 residues. V lost 5 bases, J lost 5 bases, and 7 bases stayed unmatched. CDR3 amino acids: CASSPLAGEIDTQYF. In DNA form, the CDR3 reads TGTGCCAGCAGCCCTCTAGCGGGGGAGATAGATACGCAGTATTTT. Full variable domain (outside the CDR3, taken from reference TRBV7-2 and TRBJ2-3): GAGVSQSPSNKVTEKGKDVELRCDPISGHTALYWYRQSLGQGLEFLIYFQGNSAPDKSGLPSDRFSAERTGGSVSTLTIQRTQQEDSAVYLCASSPLAGEIDTQYFGPGTRLTVL.

This chain connects TRBV5-1 to TRBJ2-3; 7 bases line up with TRBD1. Germline CDR1 and CDR2: SGHRS and YFSETQ. CDR3 length: 17 residues. The J segment lost 0 bases and the V segment lost 4 bases, leaving 11 bases of the junction unmatched. The DNA of the CDR3 is TGCGCCAGCAGCCGCCGACCGGGACAGCTTAGCACAGATACGCAGTATTTT. Its translation is CASSRRPGQLSTDTQYF.

The chain recombines TRBV18 with TRBJ1-5, with D unresolved. The CDR3 contains 15 residues. The germline CDR1 and CDR2 sequences are KGHSH and LQKENI. The germline V and J ends were trimmed by 2 bases and 3 bases, with 11 bases remaining between them. The CDR3 protein is CASSPEGAINQPQHF. The CDR3 DNA sequence: TGTGCCAGCTCACCAGAAGGAGCGATCAATCAGCCCCAGCATTTT. Together with reference TRBV18 and TRBJ1-5, the CDR3 gives the full variable domain: NAGVMQNPRHLVRRRGQEARLRCSPMKGHSHVYWYRQLPEEGLKFMVYLQKENIIDESGMPKERFSAEFPKEGPSILRIQQVVRGDSAAYFCASSPEGAINQPQHFGDGTRLSIL.

This clone was counted a single time. The genes are TRBV2 and TRBJ1-1, with 11 positions matching TRBD1. The germline CDR1 and CDR2 sequences are SNHLY and FYNNEI. This CDR3 is 17 amino acids long. V was clipped by 0 bases and J by 1 base; unmatched bases: 4. CDR3 residues: CASSEAGQGAKNTEAFF. The CDR3 nucleotides read TGTGCCAGCAGTGAAGCTGGACAGGGGGCGAAGAACACTGAAGCTTTCTTT.

CDR3 in amino acids: CASSHGQGATEAFF. Here the CDR3 DNA reads TGTGCCAGCAGCCACGGACAGGGGGCGACTGAAGCTTTCTTT. V and J are TRBV3-1 (or the pseudogene TRBV3-2) and TRBJ1-1; TRBD1 agrees at 11 bases. The ends lost 3 bases at V and 5 bases at J; junction bases unmatched: 2. The CDR3 length is 14 residues. Per the germline V gene, CDR1 is LGHDT and CDR2 is YNNKEL (reference sequence).

The chain recombines TRBV2 with TRBJ1-2; no definite D call. This CDR3 contains 16 residues. Trimming took 1 base from V and 3 from J, leaving 15 bases between them. In germline, CDR1 is SNHLY, CDR2 FYNNEI. The CDR3 spells CASSEDRVPGDYGYTF. DNA for the CDR3: TGTGCCAGCAGTGAAGATCGGGTGCCGGGAGACTATGGCTACACCTTC.

The chain couples TRBV30 to TRBJ1-1; D call uncertain. Germline V gives CDR1 GTSNPN, CDR2 SVGIG (reference sequence). The germline V and J ends were trimmed by 3 bases and 0 bases, with 8 bases remaining between them. This CDR3 is built from 13 residues. The CDR3 DNA is TGTGCCTGGAGGGGCCTCCTGAACACTGAAGCTTTCTTT. Translating it yields CAWRGLLNTEAFF.

The chain combines TRBV2 with TRBJ2-5, with TRBD1 matching 7 bases. The CDR3 contains 15 residues. Germline trimming cut 4 bases from V and 0 bases from J; bases unmatched to any gene: 5. Germline V gene sequence: CDR1 SNHLY, CDR2 FYNNEI. The CDR3 nucleotides are TGTGCCAGCAGTGGAATAGGGACAGACCAAGAGACCCAGTACTTC. Its translation is CASSGIGTDQETQYF.

This clone has a handful of counts. The rearrangement links TRBV12-5 to TRBJ1-5; D is perhaps TRBD1 (6 bases). The CDR3 is 16 residues long. V was pared by 3 bases and J by 0 bases, with 12 bases between. Germline V CDR1 and CDR2: LGHNT, FRNRAP. CDR3 DNA sequence: TGTGCTAGTGGTTTTTCAGGGGCCTATAGCAATCAGCCCCAGCATTTT. It yields the protein CASGFSGAYSNQPQHF. The full variable domain, in which reference TRBV12-5 and TRBJ1-5 provide the parts outside the CDR3, is DARVTQTPRHKVTEMGQEVTMRCQPILGHNTVFWYRQTMMQGLELLAYFRNRAPLDDSGMPKDRFSAEMPDATLATLKIQPSEPRDSAVYFCASGFSGAYSNQPQHFGDGTRLSIL.

The rearrangement links TRBV6-1 to TRBJ2-1; 8 nucleotides align to TRBD2. The germline CDR1 and CDR2 sequences are MNHNS and SASEGT. The CDR3 has 15 residues. The ends lost 3 bases at V and 9 bases at J; junction bases unmatched: 10. In DNA form, the CDR3 reads TGTGCCAGCAGTGAGCGGGCGGGAGGATTGGGTGAGCAGTTCTTC. It codes for CASSERAGGLGEQFF.

Here the CDR3 reads CASSEPQGPTYGYTF. For the CDR3, the DNA is TGTGCCAGCAGTGAACCCCAGGGGCCTACATATGGCTACACCTTC. The chain employs TRBV2 and TRBJ1-2; maybe TRBD1 (6 bases). Germline loops: CDR1 SNHLY, CDR2 FYNNEI. This CDR3 region has 15 residues. The V end lost 2 bases, the J end lost 5 bases, and 15 bases lay between the germline ends.

The V call is TRBV11-2, the J call TRBJ1-3; D might be TRBD1 (5 bases). The CDR3 sequence is 16 residues long. Trimming shortened V by 3 bases and J by 0 bases, and 12 bases separated the two germline ends. Per the germline V gene, CDR1 is SGHAT and CDR2 is FQNNGV. CDR3 amino acids: CASSLKTAYSGNTIYF. The CDR3 nucleotides read TGTGCCAGCAGCTTGAAGACAGCCTACTCTGGAAACACCATATATTTT.